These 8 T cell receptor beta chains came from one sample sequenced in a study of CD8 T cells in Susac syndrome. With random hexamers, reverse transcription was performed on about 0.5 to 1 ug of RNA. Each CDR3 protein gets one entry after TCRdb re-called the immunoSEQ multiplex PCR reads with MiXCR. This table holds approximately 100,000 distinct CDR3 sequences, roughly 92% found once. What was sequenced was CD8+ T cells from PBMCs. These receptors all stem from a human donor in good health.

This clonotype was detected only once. As DNA, the CDR3 is TGCAGTGCTAGAAAGACAGGGGCAACTAATGAAAAACTGTTTTTT. Its translation: CSARKTGATNEKLFF. The rearrangement joins TRBV20-1 to TRBJ1-4; 8 bases agree with TRBD1. The V gene end was trimmed by 2 bases and the J gene end by 0 bases; junction bases not matched to a gene: 2. The CDR3 is 15 amino acids. CDR1 and CDR2 from the germline V gene are DFQATT and SNEGSKA (reference sequence).

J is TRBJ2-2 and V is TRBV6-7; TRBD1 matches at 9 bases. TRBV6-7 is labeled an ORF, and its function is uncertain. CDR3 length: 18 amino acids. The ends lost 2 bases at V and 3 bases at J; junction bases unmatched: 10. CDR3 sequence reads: CASSYKEIWDRDTGELFF. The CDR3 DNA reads TGTGCCAGCAGTTACAAAGAGATTTGGGACAGGGACACCGGGGAGCTGTTTTTT.

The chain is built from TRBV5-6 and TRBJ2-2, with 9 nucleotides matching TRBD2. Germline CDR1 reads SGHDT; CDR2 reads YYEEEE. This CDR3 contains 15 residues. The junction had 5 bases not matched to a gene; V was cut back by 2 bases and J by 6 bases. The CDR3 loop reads CASSLRGRASGELFF. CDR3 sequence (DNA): TGTGCCAGCAGCTTACGCGGGAGGGCCTCCGGGGAGCTGTTTTTT.

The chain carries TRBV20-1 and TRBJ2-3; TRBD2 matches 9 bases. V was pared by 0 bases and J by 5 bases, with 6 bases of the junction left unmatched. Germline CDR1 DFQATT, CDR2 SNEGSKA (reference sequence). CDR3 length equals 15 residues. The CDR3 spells CSARDRASGEDTQYF. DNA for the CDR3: TGCAGTGCTAGAGATCGTGCTAGCGGGGAAGATACGCAGTATTTT.

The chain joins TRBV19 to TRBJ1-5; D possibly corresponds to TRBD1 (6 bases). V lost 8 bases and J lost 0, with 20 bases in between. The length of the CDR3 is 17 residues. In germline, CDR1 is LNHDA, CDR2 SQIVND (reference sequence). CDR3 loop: CASLGSGTINSNQPQHF. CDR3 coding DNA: TGTGCCAGTCTGGGGTCCGGGACAATTAATAGCAATCAGCCCCAGCATTTT.

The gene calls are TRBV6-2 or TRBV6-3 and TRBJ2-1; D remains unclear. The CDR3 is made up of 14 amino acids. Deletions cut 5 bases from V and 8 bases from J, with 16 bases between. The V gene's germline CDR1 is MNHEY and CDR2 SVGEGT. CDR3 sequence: CASSPSSNSHEQFF. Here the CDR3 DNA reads TGTGCCAGCAGTCCCTCCTCTAATTCCCATGAGCAGTTCTTC.

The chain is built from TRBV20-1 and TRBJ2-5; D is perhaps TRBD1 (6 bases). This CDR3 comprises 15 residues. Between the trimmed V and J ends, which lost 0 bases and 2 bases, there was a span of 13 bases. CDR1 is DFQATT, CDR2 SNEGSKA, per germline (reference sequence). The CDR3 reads CSARDVNREQETQYF. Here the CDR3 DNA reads TGCAGTGCTAGAGATGTTAACAGGGAGCAAGAGACCCAGTACTTC.

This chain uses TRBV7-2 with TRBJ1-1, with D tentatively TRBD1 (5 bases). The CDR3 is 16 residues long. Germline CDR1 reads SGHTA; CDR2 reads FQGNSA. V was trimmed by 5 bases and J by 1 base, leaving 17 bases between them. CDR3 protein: CASSPFPGQGNTEAFF. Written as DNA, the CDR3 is TGTGCCAGCAGCCCATTTCCGGGCCAGGGGAACACTGAAGCTTTCTTT.